The present TCR beta chain was sequenced within a study of T cells in Graves' hyperthyroidism and ophthalmopathy. For the study at large: Blood was drawn when the patient was first diagnosed and still untreated. Overall study findings and caveats: Ophthalmopathy prediction by the model preceded onset by a median roughly 6 months.

This clonotype was seen at least ten times. The antigen is not known. Amplification of TCR beta CDR3 regions used RNA as the template. With the HTBI primer set, the TCR CDR3 went through a first round of RT-PCR. One entry per CDR3 protein, called by TCRdb with MiXCR from the multiplex PCR reads. The sample lists hundreds of thousands of distinct CDR3 sequences, about 14% seen once, with less than 15% in the top ten. CDR3 size: 14 residues. Germline CDR1 reads KGHSH; CDR2 reads LQKENI. After removal of 6 bases from V and 6 bases from J, the junction contained 6 bases not matched to a gene. The receptor comes from a man aged 18 to 29 with Graves' ophthalmopathy. This chain links TRBV18 with TRBJ2-1; 9 bases line up with TRBD2. The sample consisted of blood. The CDR3 region has the DNA TGTGCCAGCTCTCTAGCGGGGTTTAGCAATGAGCAGTTCTTC. Amino acid sequence: CASSLAGFSNEQFF.